Here is one T cell receptor beta chain with its context. Antigen specificity is unknown. Authors' methods: Filtering was not the same, since immunoSEQ gave junction-only sequences without quality scores. The table came from immunoSEQ multiplex PCR; TCRdb's copy has only in-frame clones and leaves some out. D and trimming come from the DNA, and the V and J calls and clone size come from that table. Counted here are approximately 2,300,000 clones, under 95% occurring once; the ten biggest clones make up about 0.36%. The data are from a study of shared clonotypes between healthy human individuals. Background on the study: A donor's plate count was three for CD4 naive and three for CD4 memory; CD8 naive had two and CD8 memory one.

Study observations and caveats: The sole specimen, blood, was sampled, and tissue repertoires likely differ.

Caucasian adults living in Nashville, Tennessee, provided all samples. The V gene end was trimmed by 3 bases and the J gene end by 5 bases; junction bases not matched to a gene: 10. This CDR3 comprises 17 residues. Germline V lookup: CDR1 LGHNA, CDR2 YNFKEQ. This chain joins TRBV4-2 and TRBJ2-2; TRBD1 aligns across 9 bases. The sequence derives from a man in his late teens or twenties in good health. Some clones in this sample may be carry-over from other donors' samples. The sequenced sample was naive CD4+ T cells from PBMCs. The subset denotes: CD45RA+ positively selected. DNA for the CDR3: TGTGCCAGCAGCCAGGGGGACAGGGTTTCATGGACCGGGGAGCTGTTTTTT. It specifies CASSQGDRVSWTGELFF.